What follows describes a single T cell receptor (beta chain). The ends lost 6 bases at V and 4 bases at J; junction bases unmatched: 13. The germline gives CDR1 SGHRS, CDR2 YFSETQ. This CDR3 is built from 16 residues. Here immunoSEQ multiplex PCR was the method, and the copy in TCRdb shows in-frame clones only, minus some. The sample holds 190,000 or so clones, about 88% seen once. The sample originates from a study of blood T cell repertoires in COVID-19. The receptor was derived from a middle-aged man with active or convalescent COVID-19. The sample comprised peripheral blood. The rearrangement joins TRBV5-1 to TRBJ2-5; TRBD2 agrees at 9 bases. CDR3 nucleotides: TGCGCCAGCATGGTCGGACCTAGCGGGGATTTAGAGACCCAGTACTTC. Encoded protein: CASMVGPSGDLETQYF.